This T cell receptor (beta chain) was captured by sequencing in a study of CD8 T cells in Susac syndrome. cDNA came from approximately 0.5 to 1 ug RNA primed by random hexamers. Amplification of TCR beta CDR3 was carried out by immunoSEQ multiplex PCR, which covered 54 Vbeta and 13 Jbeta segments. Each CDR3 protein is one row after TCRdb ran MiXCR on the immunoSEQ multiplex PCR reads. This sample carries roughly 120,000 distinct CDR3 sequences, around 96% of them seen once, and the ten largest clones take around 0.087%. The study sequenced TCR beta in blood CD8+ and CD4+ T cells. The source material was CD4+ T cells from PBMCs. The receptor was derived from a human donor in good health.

The CDR3 loop reads CASSGLAGPNEQFF. The CDR3 DNA sequence: TGTGCCAGCAGTGGACTAGCGGGACCCAATGAGCAGTTCTTC. The chain joins TRBV2 to TRBJ2-1, with TRBD2 identical over 11 bases. The V gene end was trimmed by 4 bases and the J gene end by 6 bases; junction bases not matched to a gene: 2. This CDR3 contains 14 residues. CDR1 SNHLY and CDR2 FYNNEI come from the germline V gene.